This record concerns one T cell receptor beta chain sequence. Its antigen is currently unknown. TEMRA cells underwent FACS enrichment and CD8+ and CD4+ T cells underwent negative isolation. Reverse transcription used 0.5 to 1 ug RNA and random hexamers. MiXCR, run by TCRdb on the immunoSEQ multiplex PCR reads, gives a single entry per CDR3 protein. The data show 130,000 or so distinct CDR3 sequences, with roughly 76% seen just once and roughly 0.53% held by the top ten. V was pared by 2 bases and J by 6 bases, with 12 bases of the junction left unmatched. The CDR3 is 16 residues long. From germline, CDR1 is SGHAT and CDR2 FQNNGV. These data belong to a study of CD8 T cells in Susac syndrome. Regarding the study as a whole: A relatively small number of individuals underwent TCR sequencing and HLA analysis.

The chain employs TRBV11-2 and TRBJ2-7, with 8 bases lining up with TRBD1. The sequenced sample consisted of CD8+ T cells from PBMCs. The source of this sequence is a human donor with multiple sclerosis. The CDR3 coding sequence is TGTGCCAGCAGCTTAACCGGACAGGGACTCATCGGCGAGCAGTACTTC. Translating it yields CASSLTGQGLIGEQYF.